A selection of T cell receptor beta chains follows, all from one sample in a study of early T cells in non-severe SARS-CoV-2 infection. MiXCR, applied by TCRdb to the 5' RACE reads, yields one record per CDR3 protein. The sample contains 66,000 or so distinct CDR3 sequences, approximately 13% of which appear only once. The sequenced material came from whole blood. The receptors derive from an adult who was a healthcare worker with PCR-confirmed SARS-CoV-2 infection or an uninfected control (not recorded which). Both conserved end residues are part of each CDR3. D genes are given only for firm matches. The size field is filled for only some rows; it gives once, few, many or a size class.

J gene: TRBJ1-1
clone size: few
V gene: TRBV30
D gene: TRBD1
CDR3 DNA: TGTGCCTGGAGTGTACTAGGACAGGGGAGCACTGAAGCTTTCTTT
CDR3 protein: CAWSVLGQGSTEAFF

J gene: TRBJ2-2
clone size: -
V gene: TRBV12-3/TRBV12-4
D gene: -
CDR3 DNA: TGTGCCAGCAGTTTCCATGGACCCAACGGGGAGCTGTTTTTT
CDR3 protein: CASSFHGPNGELFF

J gene: TRBJ2-1
clone size: medium-sized
V gene: TRBV6-5
D gene: TRBD2
CDR3 DNA: TGTGCCAGCAGTTACTCTGTACTAGCGGGATGGTCGGGGAATGAGCAGTTCTTC
CDR3 protein: CASSYSVLAGWSGNEQFF

J gene: TRBJ2-5
clone size: many
V gene: TRBV7-2
D gene: -
CDR3 DNA: TGTGCCAGCAGCTTTAAACTACAAGAGACCCAGTACTTC
CDR3 protein: CASSFKLQETQYF

J gene: TRBJ1-6
clone size: many
V gene: TRBV20-1
D gene: -
CDR3 DNA: TGCAGTGCTAGAGAGGTCGGCGCTAATTCACCCCTCCACTTT
CDR3 protein: CSAREVGANSPLHF

J gene: TRBJ2-7
clone size: many
V gene: TRBV25-1
D gene: -
CDR3 DNA: TGTGCCAGCAGCGGACGTGGGTCCTACGAGCAGTACTTC
CDR3 protein: CASSGRGSYEQYF

J gene: TRBJ2-3
clone size: many
V gene: TRBV29-1
D gene: -
CDR3 DNA: TGCAGCGTTGCCGGGTTCTACACAGATACGCAGTATTTT
CDR3 protein: CSVAGFYTDTQYF

J gene: TRBJ1-2
clone size: -
V gene: TRBV10-2
D gene: TRBD1
CDR3 DNA: TGCGCCAGCAGTCCGGGGACAGGGGCGAATGGCTACACCTTC
CDR3 protein: CASSPGTGANGYTF

J gene: TRBJ2-2
clone size: many
V gene: TRBV7-3
D gene: -
CDR3 DNA: TGTGCCAGCAGGGGTCAAGCGGACACCGGGGAGCTGTTTTTT
CDR3 protein: CASRGQADTGELFF

J gene: TRBJ2-5
clone size: once
V gene: TRBV5-1
D gene: -
CDR3 DNA: TGCGCCAGCAGCCTGGGAAGGCAACAAGAGACCCAGTACTTC
CDR3 protein: CASSLGRQQETQYF

J gene: TRBJ2-5
clone size: many
V gene: TRBV20-1
D gene: TRBD2
CDR3 DNA: TGCAGTGCTAGCCTCGGGACTAGCGGGCCCCAAGAGACCCAGTACTTC
CDR3 protein: CSASLGTSGPQETQYF

J gene: TRBJ1-4
clone size: few
V gene: TRBV20-1
D gene: -
CDR3 DNA: TGCAGTGTCGAGGGAGGGGGTTTCGAAAAACTGTTTTTT
CDR3 protein: CSVEGGGFEKLFF